The TCR beta chain described here comes from a study of T cell responses to AZD1222 COVID-19 vaccine. Points from the study as a whole: Only six or seven AZD1222 recipients were seropositive at baseline. Repertoires were sampled only after the peak T cell response. The donor group comprised mostly white British people and more females; the analysis possibly underestimated clonal diversity.

Data came from immunoSEQ multiplex PCR; TCRdb stores just in-frame clones and leaves some out. The sample includes some 110,000 clones, 90% to 95% of them seen just once. Trimming pared 6 bases from V and 1 base from J, leaving 7 bases between. The germline CDR1 and CDR2 sequences are LNHDA and SQIVND (reference sequence). The CDR3 spans 13 residues. Comments on this clone: The antigen is undetermined.

The chain links TRBV19 to TRBJ1-5; possibly TRBD1 for D (5 bases). The specimen comprised peripheral blood, sampled on day 0 of AZD1222 vaccination. This sequence was found in an adult in good health. CDR3 loop: CASRRDSNQPQHF. In DNA form, the CDR3 reads TGTGCCAGTAGACGGGACAGCAATCAGCCCCAGCATTTT.